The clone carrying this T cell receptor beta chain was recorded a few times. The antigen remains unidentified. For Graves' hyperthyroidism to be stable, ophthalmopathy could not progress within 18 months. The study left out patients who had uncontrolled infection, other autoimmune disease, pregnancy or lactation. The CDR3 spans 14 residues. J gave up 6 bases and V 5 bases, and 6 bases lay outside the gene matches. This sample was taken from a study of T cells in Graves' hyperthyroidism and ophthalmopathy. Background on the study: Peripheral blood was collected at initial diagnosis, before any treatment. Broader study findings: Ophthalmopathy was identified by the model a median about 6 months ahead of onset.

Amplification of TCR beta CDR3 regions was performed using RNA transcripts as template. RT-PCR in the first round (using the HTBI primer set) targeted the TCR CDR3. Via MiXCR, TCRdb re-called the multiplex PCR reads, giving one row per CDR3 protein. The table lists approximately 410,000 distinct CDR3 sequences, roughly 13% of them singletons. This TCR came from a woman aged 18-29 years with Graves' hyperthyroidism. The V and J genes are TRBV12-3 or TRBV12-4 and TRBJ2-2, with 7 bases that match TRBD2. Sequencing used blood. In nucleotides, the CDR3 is TGTGCCAGCAGTAGCGGGATAACCCCCGGGGAGCTGTTTTTT. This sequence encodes CASSSGITPGELFF.